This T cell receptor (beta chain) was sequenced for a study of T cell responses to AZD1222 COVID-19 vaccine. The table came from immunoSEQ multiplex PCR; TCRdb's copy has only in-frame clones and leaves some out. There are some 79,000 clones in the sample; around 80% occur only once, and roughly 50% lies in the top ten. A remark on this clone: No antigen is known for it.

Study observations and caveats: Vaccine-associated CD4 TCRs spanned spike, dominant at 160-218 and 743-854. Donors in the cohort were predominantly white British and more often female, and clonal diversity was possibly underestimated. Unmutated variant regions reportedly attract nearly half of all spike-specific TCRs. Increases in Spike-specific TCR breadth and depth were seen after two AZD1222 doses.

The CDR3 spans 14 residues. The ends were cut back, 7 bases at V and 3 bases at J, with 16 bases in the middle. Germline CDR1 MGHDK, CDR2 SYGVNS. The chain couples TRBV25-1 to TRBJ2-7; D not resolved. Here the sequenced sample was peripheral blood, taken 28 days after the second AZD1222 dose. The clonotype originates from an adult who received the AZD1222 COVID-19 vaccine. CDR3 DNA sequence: TGTGCCAGCATGGGGTCCCCCAGGTTCTACGAGCAGTACTTC. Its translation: CASMGSPRFYEQYF.